This T cell receptor beta chain appears in the sequencing data of a study of T cell responses to AZD1222 COVID-19 vaccine. The study, taken as a whole, reports: Spike was spanned by vaccine-associated CD4 TCRs, which were dominant at 160-218 and 743-854. As reported, nearly half of all spike-specific TCRs target variant regions that are unmutated. White British people made up most donors, females outnumbered males, and clonal diversity was possibly underestimated.

Regarding this clone: Its cognate antigen is unknown.

The protocol was immunoSEQ multiplex PCR, while the TCRdb copy is restricted to in-frame clones and leaves out a portion. The profile covers some 130,000 clones, with over 80% appearing a single time and 6.5% to 8.5% taken by the ten largest. The germline CDR1 and CDR2 sequences are ENHRY and SYGVKD. The CDR3 runs to 16 residues. V shed 3 bases, J shed 3 bases, and the junction held 9 bases outside the gene matches. The sample consisted of peripheral blood, taken 28 days after the second AZD1222 dose. J is TRBJ1-1 and V is TRBV10-3, with 8 bases aligning to TRBD1. This sequence was found in an adult who received the AZD1222 COVID-19 vaccine. The CDR3 reads CAISDWGRGLDTEAFF. Here the CDR3 DNA reads TGTGCCATCAGTGACTGGGGCAGGGGGCTTGACACTGAAGCTTTCTTT.